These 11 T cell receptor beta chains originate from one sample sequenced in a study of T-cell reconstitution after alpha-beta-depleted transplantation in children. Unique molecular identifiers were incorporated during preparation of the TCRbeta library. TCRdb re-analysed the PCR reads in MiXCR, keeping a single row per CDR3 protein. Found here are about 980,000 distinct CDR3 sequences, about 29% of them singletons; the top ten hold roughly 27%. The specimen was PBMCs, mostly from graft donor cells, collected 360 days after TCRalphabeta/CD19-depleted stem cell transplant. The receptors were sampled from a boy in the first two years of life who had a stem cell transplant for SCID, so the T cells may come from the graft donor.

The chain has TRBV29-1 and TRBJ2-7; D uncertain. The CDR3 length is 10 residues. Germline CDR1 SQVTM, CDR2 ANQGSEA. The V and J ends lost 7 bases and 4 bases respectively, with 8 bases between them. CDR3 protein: CSALDYEQYF. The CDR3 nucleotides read TGCAGCGCTCTAGATTACGAGCAGTACTTC.

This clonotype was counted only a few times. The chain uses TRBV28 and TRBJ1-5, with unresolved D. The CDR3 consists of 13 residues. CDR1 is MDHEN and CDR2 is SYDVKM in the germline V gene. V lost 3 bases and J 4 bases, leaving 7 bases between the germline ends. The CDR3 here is CASSLVRNQPQHF. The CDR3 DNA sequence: TGTGCCAGCAGTTTGGTCCGAAATCAGCCCCAGCATTTT.

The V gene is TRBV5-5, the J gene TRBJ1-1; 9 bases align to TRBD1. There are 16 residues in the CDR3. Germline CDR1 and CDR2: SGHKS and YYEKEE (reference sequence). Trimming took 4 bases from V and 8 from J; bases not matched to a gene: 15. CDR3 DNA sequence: TGTGCCAGCAGCATTCTACCGGCGGACAGGGGATCCGAAGCTTTCTTT. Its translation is CASSILPADRGSEAFF. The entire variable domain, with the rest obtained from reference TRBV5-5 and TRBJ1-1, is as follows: DAGVTQSPTHLIKTRGQQVTLRCSPISGHKSVSWYQQVLGQGPQFIFQYYEKEERGRGNFPDRFSARQFPNYSSELNVNALLLGDSALYLCASSILPADRGSEAFFGQGTRLTVV.

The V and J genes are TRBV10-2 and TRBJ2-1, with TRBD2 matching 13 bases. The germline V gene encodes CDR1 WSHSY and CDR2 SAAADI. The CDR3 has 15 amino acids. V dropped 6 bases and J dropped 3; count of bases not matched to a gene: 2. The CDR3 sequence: CASRGLAGYYNEQFF. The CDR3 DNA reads TGCGCCAGCAGGGGACTAGCGGGATACTACAATGAGCAGTTCTTC.

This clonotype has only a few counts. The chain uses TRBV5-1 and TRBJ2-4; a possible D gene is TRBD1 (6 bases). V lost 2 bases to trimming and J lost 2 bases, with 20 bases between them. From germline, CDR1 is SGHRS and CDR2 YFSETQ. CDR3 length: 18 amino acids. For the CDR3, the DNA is TGCGCCAGCAGCTTTTATCGGCAGGGGACGGTAACCAAAAACATTCAGTACTTC. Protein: CASSFYRQGTVTKNIQYF.

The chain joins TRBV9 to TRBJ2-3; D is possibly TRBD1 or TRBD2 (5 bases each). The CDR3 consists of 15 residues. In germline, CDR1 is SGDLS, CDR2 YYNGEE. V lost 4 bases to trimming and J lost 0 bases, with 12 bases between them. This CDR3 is CASSSGASSTDTQYF. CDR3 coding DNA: TGTGCCAGCAGCTCCGGGGCATCGAGCACAGATACGCAGTATTTT.

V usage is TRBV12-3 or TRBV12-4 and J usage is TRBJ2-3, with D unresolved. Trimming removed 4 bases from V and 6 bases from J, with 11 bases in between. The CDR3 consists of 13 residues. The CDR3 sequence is CASSWAGGDTQYF. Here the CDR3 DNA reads TGTGCCAGCAGTTGGGCAGGTGGGGATACGCAGTATTTT.

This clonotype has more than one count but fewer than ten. The CDR3 DNA reads TGCAGTGCTAGAGATCCCCCAGGGGAGGGGTATGGCTACACCTTC. Translation: CSARDPPGEGYGYTF. The chain couples TRBV20-1 to TRBJ1-2, with D perhaps TRBD1 (6 bases). Trimming cost V 0 bases and J 5 bases, with 16 bases left between them. Germline V gives CDR1 DFQATT, CDR2 SNEGSKA (reference sequence). This CDR3 contains 15 residues.

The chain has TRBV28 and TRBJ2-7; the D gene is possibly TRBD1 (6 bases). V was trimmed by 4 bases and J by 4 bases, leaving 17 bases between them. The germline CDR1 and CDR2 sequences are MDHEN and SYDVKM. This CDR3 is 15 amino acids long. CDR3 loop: CASSSTGLASYEQYF. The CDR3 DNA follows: TGTGCCAGCAGTTCCACAGGGTTGGCCTCATACGAGCAGTACTTC.

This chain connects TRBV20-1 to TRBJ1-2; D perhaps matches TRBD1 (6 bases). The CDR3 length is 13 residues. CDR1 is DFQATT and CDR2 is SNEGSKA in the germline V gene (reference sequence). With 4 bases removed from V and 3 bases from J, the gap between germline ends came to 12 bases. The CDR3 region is CSATRGGHYGYTF. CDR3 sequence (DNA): TGCAGTGCTACCAGGGGCGGACACTATGGCTACACCTTC.

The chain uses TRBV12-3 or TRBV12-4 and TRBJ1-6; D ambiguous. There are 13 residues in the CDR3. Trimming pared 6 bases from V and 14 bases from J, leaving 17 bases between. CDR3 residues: CASRPGFSPALHF. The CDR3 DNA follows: TGTGCCAGCAGGCCGGGTTTCAGCCCGGCCCTCCACTTT.